This TCR beta chain was profiled in a study of blood T cell repertoires in COVID-19. Study-level information: Some COVID-19 samples were acute and others convalescent; all came from the United States, Italy and Spain.

Per the study methods: It was from reference gene primer amplification that nucleated cell counts were estimated. TCRdb's copy holds only in-frame clones and misses some; the assay was immunoSEQ multiplex PCR. V and J calls and clone size come straight from that table; D and trimming were deduced from the DNA. The sample lists roughly 71,000 clones, approximately 87% occurring once. V was shortened by 2 bases and J by 4 bases, with 12 bases between the two germline ends. CDR3 length equals 14 residues. CDR1 KGHSH and CDR2 LQKENI come from the germline V gene. The specimen sequenced was peripheral blood. The clonotype comes from an elderly woman with acute or convalescent COVID-19. This chain links TRBV18 with TRBJ2-7; a possible D gene is TRBD2 (6 bases). The chain's CDR3 is CASSPAIREYEQYF. CDR3 DNA sequence: TGTGCCAGCTCACCAGCGATACGGGAGTACGAGCAGTACTTC. Drawing the rest from reference TRBV18 and TRBJ2-7, the complete variable domain is NAGVMQNPRHLVRRRGQEARLRCSPMKGHSHVYWYRQLPEEGLKFMVYLQKENIIDESGMPKERFSAEFPKEGPSILRIQQVVRGDSAAYFCASSPAIREYEQYFGPGTRLTVT.